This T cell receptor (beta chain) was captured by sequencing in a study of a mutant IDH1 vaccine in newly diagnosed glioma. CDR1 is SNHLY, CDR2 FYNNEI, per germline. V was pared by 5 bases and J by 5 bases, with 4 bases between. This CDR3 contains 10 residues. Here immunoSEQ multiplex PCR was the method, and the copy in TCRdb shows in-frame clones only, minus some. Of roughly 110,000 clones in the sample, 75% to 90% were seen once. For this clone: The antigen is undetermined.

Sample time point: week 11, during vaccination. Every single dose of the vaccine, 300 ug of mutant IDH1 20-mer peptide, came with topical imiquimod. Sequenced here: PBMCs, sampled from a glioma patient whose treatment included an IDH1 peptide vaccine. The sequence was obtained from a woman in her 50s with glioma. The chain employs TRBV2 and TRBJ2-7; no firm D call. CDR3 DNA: TGTGCCAGCAGTTTTGACGAGCAGTACTTC. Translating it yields CASSFDEQYF.